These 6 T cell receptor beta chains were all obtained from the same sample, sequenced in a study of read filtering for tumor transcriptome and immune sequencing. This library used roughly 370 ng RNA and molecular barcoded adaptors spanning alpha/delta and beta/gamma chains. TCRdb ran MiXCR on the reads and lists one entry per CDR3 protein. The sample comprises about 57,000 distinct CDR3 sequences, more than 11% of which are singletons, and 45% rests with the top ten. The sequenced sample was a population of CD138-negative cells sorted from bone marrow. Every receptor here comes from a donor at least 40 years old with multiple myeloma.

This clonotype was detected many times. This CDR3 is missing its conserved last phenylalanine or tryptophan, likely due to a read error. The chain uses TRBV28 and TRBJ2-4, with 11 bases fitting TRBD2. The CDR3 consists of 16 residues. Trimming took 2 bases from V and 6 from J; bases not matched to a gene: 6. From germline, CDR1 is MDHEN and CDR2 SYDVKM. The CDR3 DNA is TGTGCCAGCAGTTTACCGACCGGGACTAGCGGAAACATTCAGTACCTC. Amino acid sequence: CASSLPTGTSGNIQYL.

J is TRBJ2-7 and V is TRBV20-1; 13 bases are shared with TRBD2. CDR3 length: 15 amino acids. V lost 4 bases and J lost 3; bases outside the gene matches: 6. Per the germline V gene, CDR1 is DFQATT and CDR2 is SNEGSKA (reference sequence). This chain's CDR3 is CSATRTSGRGYEQYF. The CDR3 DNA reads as TGCAGTGCTACTAGGACTAGCGGGAGAGGCTACGAGCAGTACTTC.

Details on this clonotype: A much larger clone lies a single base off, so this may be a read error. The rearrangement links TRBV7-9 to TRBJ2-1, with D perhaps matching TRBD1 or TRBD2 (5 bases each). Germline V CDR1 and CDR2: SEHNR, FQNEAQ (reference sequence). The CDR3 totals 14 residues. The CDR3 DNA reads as TGTACCAGCAGCCACCGGGACGGCCACAATGAGCAGTTCTTC. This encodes CTSSHRDGHNEQFF.

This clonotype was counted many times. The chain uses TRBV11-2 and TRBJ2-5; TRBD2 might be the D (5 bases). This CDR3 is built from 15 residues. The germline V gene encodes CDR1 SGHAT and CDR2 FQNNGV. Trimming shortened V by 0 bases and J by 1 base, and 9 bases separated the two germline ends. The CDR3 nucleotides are TGTGCCAGCAGCTTAGATGGAGGACCCCAAGAGACCCAGTACTTC. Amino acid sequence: CASSLDGGPQETQYF.

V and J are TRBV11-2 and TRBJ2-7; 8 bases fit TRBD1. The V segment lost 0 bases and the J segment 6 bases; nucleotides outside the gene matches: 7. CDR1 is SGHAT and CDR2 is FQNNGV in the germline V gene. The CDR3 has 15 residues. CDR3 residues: CASSLEWTGSSEQYF. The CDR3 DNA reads TGTGCCAGCAGCTTAGAATGGACAGGGTCCAGCGAGCAGTACTTC.

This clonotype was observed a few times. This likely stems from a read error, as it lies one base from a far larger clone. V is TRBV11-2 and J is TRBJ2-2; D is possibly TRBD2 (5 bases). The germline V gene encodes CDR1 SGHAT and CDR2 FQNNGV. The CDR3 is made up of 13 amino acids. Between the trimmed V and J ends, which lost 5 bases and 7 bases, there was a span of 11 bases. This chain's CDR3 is CASSPPGDGELFF. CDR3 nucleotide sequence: TGTGCCAGCAGCCCCCCCGGGGACGGGGAGCTGTTTTTT. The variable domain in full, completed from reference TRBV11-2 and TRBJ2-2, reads EAGVAQSPRYKIIEKRQSVAFWCNPISGHATLYWYQQILGQGPKLLIQFQNNGVVDDSQLPKDRFSAERLKGVDSTLKIQPAKLEDSAVYLCASSPPGDGELFFGEGSRLTVL.